This TCR beta chain was found in a study of cytomegalovirus exposure and HLA in healthy donors. Study-level background: There were around 100 million unique TCR beta sequences, drawn from about 179 million T cells, in an earlier analysis.

Vbeta (60) and Jbeta (13) primers were used in the PCR. The assay was immunoSEQ multiplex PCR, and TCRdb's table has in-frame clones only and misses some. The repertoire has some 150,000 clones, 82% of them found once; the top ten carry around 7%. The CDR3 is 14 residues long. The germline gives CDR1 SGHAT, CDR2 FQNNGV. The V and J ends lost 3 bases and 5 bases, in that order; junction bases with no gene match: 5. There are a few counts of this clone. Sequences were obtained from PBMCs. This clonotype was obtained from a woman aged 45-65 years in good health and CMV-seropositive. This sequence joins TRBV11-2 and TRBJ2-3; 7 positions match TRBD1. CDR3: CASSFDRGRDTQYF. CDR3 nucleotide sequence: TGTGCCAGCAGCTTTGATAGGGGGCGAGATACGCAGTATTTT.